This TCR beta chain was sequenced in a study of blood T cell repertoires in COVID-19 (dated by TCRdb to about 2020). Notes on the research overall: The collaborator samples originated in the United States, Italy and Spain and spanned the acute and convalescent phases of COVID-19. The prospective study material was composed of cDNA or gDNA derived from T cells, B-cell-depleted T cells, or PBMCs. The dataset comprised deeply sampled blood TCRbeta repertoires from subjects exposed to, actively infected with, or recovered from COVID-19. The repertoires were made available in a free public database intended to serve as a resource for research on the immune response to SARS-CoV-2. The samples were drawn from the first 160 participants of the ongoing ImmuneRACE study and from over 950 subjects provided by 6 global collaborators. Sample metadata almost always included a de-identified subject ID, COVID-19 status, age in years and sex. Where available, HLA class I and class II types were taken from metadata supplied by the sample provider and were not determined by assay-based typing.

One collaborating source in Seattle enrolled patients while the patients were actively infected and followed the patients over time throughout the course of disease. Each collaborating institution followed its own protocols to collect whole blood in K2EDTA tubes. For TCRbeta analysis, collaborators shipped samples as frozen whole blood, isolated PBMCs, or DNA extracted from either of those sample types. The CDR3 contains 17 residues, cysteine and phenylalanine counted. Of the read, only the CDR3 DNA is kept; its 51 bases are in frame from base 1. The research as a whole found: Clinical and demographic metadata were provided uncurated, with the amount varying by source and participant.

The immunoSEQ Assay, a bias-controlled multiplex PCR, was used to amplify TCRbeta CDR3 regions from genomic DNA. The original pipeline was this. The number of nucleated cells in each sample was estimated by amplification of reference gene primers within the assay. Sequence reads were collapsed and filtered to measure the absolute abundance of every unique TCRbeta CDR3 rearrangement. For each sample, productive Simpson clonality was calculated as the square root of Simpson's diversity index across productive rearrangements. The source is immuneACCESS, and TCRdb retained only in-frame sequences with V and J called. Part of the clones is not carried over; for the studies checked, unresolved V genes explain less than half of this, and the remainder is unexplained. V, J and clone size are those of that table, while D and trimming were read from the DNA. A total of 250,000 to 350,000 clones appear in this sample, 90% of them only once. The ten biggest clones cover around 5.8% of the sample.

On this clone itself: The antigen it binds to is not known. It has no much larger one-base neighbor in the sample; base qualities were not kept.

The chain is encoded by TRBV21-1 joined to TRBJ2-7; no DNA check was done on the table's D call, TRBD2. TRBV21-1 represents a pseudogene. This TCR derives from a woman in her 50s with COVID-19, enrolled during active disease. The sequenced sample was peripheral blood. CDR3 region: CASSRLGRLASTYEQYF. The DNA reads TGTGCCAGCAGCCGCCTCGGCAGACTAGCGAGTACCTACGAGCAGTACTTC.